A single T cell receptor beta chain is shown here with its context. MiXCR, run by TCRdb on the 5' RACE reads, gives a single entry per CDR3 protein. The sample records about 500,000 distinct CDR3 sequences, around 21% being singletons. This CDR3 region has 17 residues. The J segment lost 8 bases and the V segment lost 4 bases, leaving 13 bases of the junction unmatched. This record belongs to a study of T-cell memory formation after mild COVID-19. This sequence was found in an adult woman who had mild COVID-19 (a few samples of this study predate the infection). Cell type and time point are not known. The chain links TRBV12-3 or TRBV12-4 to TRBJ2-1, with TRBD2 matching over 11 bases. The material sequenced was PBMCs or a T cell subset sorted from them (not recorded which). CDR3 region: CASSSAFGIAGGYEQFF. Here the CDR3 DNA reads TGTGCCAGCAGTTCAGCCTTTGGGATAGCGGGAGGGTATGAGCAGTTCTTC.